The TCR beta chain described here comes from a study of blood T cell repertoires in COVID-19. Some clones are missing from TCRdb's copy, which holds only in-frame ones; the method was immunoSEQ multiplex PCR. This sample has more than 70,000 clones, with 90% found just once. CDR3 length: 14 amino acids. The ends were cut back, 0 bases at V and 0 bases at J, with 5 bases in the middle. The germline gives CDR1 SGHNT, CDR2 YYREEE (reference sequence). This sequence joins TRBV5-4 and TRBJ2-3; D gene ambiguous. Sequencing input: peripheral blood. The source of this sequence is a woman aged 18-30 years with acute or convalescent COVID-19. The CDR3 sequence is CASSLDRSTDTQYF. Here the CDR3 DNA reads TGTGCCAGCAGCTTGGACCGGAGCACAGATACGCAGTATTTT.